This T cell receptor (beta chain) originates from a study of shared clonotypes between healthy human individuals. General observations from the study: About 5% was the fraction of naive CD4 clonotypes found shared across a handful of donors.

In the case of this clone: Its antigen is as yet unknown.

The study drew all its donors from Caucasian adults living in Nashville, Tennessee. The CDR3 has 14 amino acids. The germline V gene encodes CDR1 SGHRS and CDR2 YFSETQ. V was trimmed by 4 bases and J by 7 bases, leaving 18 bases between them. Execution of the assay was at deep level. Roughly 200 ng DNA, tens of thousands of T cell genomes, went into each sorted-subset replicate PCR. Assay used: immunoSEQ multiplex PCR; TCRdb lists only in-frame clones, some missing. The sample comprises hundreds of thousands of clones, about 96% of which are singletons, and about 0.064% rests with the top ten. The rearrangement links TRBV5-1 to TRBJ2-7, with D uncertain. The TCR was taken from a woman younger than 45 in good health. Material for sequencing was naive CD4+ T cells sorted from blood. Subset indicated: CD45RA+ positively selected. The CDR3 loop is CASSRAASSLEQYF. The CDR3 DNA reads TGCGCCAGCAGCCGAGCAGCGTCCTCCTTGGAGCAGTACTTC.